A selection of T cell receptor beta chains follows, all from one sample in a study of beta chain features in type 1 diabetes. Assay used: immunoSEQ multiplex PCR; TCRdb lists only in-frame clones, some missing. The data show hundreds of thousands of clones, 11% to 15% seen once. The sequencing input was naive CD4+ T cells from blood. These receptors all stem from a man aged 18 to 35 with type 1 diabetes. Both conserved end residues are part of each CDR3. D genes are given only for firm matches. Rows may omit the clone size; those that give it use once, few, many or a size class.

TRBJ2-3,-,TRBV27,-,TGTGCCAGCAGTTTAATAACTAGCACAGATACGCAGTATTTT,CASSLITSTDTQYF
TRBJ2-1,TRBD2,TRBV5-1,-,TGCGCCAGCAGCCGGGACTACGTTGAGCAGTTCTTC,CASSRDYVEQFF
TRBJ1-4,-,TRBV4-2,-,TGTGCCAGCAGCCACCCAAATGACAAACTGTTTTTT,CASSHPNDKLFF
TRBJ2-5,-,TRBV4-3,few,TGCGCCAGCAGCATTGGGGGCGGCGAGACCCAGTACTTC,CASSIGGGETQYF
TRBJ2-7,-,TRBV10-3,few,TGTGCCATCACCAGCCGGGACGGCTACGAGCAGTACTTC,CAITSRDGYEQYF
TRBJ2-5,TRBD2,TRBV11-2,-,TGTGCCAGCAGCTTAGTTCTTAGCGGGAGCTTCCAAGAGACCCAGTACTTC,CASSLVLSGSFQETQYF
TRBJ2-7,-,TRBV20-1,few,TGCAGTGCTAGTAGCGCCTACGAGCAGTACTTC,CSASSAYEQYF
TRBJ1-2,-,TRBV6-1,-,TGTGCCAGCAGTGTAGGAGCAGTCGCTAACTATGGCTACACCTTC,CASSVGAVANYGYTF
TRBJ2-7,-,TRBV5-6,few,TGTGCCAGCAGTTTTTTGGTGGGGCCCTACGAGCAGTACTTC,CASSFLVGPYEQYF
TRBJ2-5,TRBD1,TRBV9,few,TGTGCCAGCTCCGTGCAGGGGGCCGGGGAGACCCAGTACTTC,CASSVQGAGETQYF
TRBJ2-1,-,TRBV4-1,few,TGCGCCAGCAGCCGACAGTATCTACAGGGCTCCTACAATGAGCAGTTCTTC,CASSRQYLQGSYNEQFF
TRBJ2-6,-,TRBV2,-,TGTGCCAGCAGCGGCGGACGTTCGACTGGGGCCAACGTCCTGACTTTC,CASSGGRSTGANVLTF
TRBJ2-5,-,TRBV7-9,few,TGTGCCAGCAGCCCAAGGGTAGTCCAAGAGACCCAGTACTTC,CASSPRVVQETQYF
TRBJ2-1,-,TRBV25-1,-,TGTGCCAGCAGTCCGGTTGGGGAGTACAATGAGCAGTTCTTC,CASSPVGEYNEQFF
TRBJ1-3,TRBD1,TRBV7-6,-,TGTGCCAGCAGCTCACGGACAGGGCTCGTACCTGGAAACACCATATATTTT,CASSSRTGLVPGNTIYF
TRBJ2-7,TRBD1,TRBV19,few,TGTGCCAGTAGACCTCTCGGGGACAGCTTCTACGAGCAGTACTTC,CASRPLGDSFYEQYF
TRBJ1-2,-,TRBV7-2,few,TGTGCCAGCAGCTTACGGTCCTATGGCTACACCTTC,CASSLRSYGYTF
TRBJ1-2,TRBD1,TRBV29-1,few,TGCAGCGTTGACCCCGGGACAGGGGGCTATGGCTACACCTTC,CSVDPGTGGYGYTF
TRBJ2-5,-,TRBV5-1,few,TGCGCCAGCAGCTTGGCTGGGGGAAACCAAGAGACCCAGTACTTC,CASSLAGGNQETQYF
TRBJ1-1,-,TRBV7-2,-,TGTGCCAGCAGCTTAGGAGGGAGGGGGATGAACACTGAAGCTTTCTTT,CASSLGGRGMNTEAFF
TRBJ1-2,-,TRBV14,-,TGTGCCAGCAGCCAGGGGAACTATGGCTACACCTTC,CASSQGNYGYTF
TRBJ2-1,-,TRBV29-1,-,TGCAGCGTTGAACAGAGCTCCTACAATGAGCAGTTCTTC,CSVEQSSYNEQFF
TRBJ2-3,-,TRBV7-2,-,TGTGCCAGCAGCACGGCTTCTATCACAGATACGCAGTATTTT,CASSTASITDTQYF
TRBJ2-2,-,TRBV18,few,TGTGCCAGCTCAACGACCGTGACGAACACCGGGGAGCTGTTTTTT,CASSTTVTNTGELFF
TRBJ2-7,TRBD2,TRBV28,-,TGTGCCAGCAGTTTCGGCGGGAGTAAGAACGAGCAGTACTTC,CASSFGGSKNEQYF
TRBJ1-5,TRBD1,TRBV15,few,TGTGCCACCAGCAGAGATGTGGGACAGGGTCAGCCCCAGCATTTT,CATSRDVGQGQPQHF
TRBJ2-7,TRBD1,TRBV5-1,-,TGCGCCAGCAGCTTCATGACAGGGTTCTACGAGCAGTACTTC,CASSFMTGFYEQYF